Each of the 17 T cell receptor beta chains below was sequenced from the same sample in a study of T cells after yellow fever vaccination. A single record per CDR3 protein comes from TCRdb applying MiXCR to the 5' RACE reads. The sample lists fewer than 400,000 distinct CDR3 sequences, roughly 10% seen once, with around 3.2% in the top ten. The sequencing here drew on CD4+ T cells sorted from PBMCs, taken 45 days after the yellow fever booster vaccination. The origin of the receptors is a man younger than 35 who received the YFV17D yellow fever vaccine.

This clonotype was detected only a few times. The chain recombines TRBV10-1 with TRBJ2-1, with TRBD1 matching over 7 bases. V lost 6 bases to trimming and J lost 0 bases; unmatched junction nucleotides: 5. CDR3 size: 15 residues. In germline, CDR1 is WNHNN, CDR2 SYGVQD (reference sequence). CDR3 amino acids: CASSAGDSSYNEQFF. CDR3 DNA sequence: TGCGCCAGCAGCGCCGGGGACAGCTCCTACAATGAGCAGTTCTTC.

This clonotype was counted at least ten times. The chain joins TRBV28 to TRBJ1-4; TRBD1 agrees at 7 bases. CDR1 is MDHEN and CDR2 is SYDVKM in the germline V gene. The CDR3 covers 17 residues. J gave up 9 bases and V 7 bases, and 20 bases lay outside the gene matches. Here the CDR3 reads CASTPDREGYRNQKLFF. As DNA, the CDR3 is TGTGCCAGCACCCCCGACAGGGAGGGATACCGAAACCAAAAACTGTTTTTT.

The sample holds a few counts of this clonotype. The chain joins TRBV7-9 to TRBJ1-2; 8 bases agree with TRBD1. Germline lookup yields CDR1 SEHNR and CDR2 FQNEAQ (reference sequence). The CDR3 is 13 residues long. Losses at the gene ends were 6 bases for V and 8 bases for J; bases not matched to a gene: 8. The CDR3 sequence: CASRTQGEGGYTF. The CDR3 DNA reads TGTGCCAGCAGAACACAGGGGGAGGGCGGCTACACCTTC.

The rearrangement joins TRBV20-1 to TRBJ2-7; D not resolved. The germline CDR1 and CDR2 sequences are DFQATT and SNEGSKA (reference sequence). The V and J ends lost 0 bases and 0 bases respectively, with 15 bases between them. The CDR3 contains 16 residues. CDR3 sequence: CSARDVSRPDSYEQYF. The CDR3 bases are TGCAGTGCTAGAGATGTCAGCAGGCCTGACTCCTACGAGCAGTACTTC.

This clonotype appeared a few times. This rearrangement joins TRBV27 to TRBJ1-1, with a possible D match to TRBD1 (6 bases). CDR3 length: 16 residues. V was pared by 1 base and J by 2 bases, with 14 bases between. From germline, CDR1 is MNHEY and CDR2 SMNVEV (reference sequence). The chain's CDR3 is CASSLYMGHLNTEAFF. The CDR3 nucleotides are TGTGCCAGCAGTTTATACATGGGACATCTTAACACTGAAGCTTTCTTT.

This clonotype was picked up many times. The chain employs TRBV5-1 and TRBJ2-2, with TRBD1 matching over 7 bases. Trimming removed 1 base from V and 4 bases from J; junction bases left unmatched: 4. CDR3 length equals 15 residues. Germline V gene lookup returns CDR1 SGHRS and CDR2 YFSETQ. This CDR3 is CASSLRTGATGELFF. The CDR3 region has the DNA TGCGCCAGCAGCTTGAGGACAGGAGCCACCGGGGAGCTGTTTTTT.

This clonotype was seen repeatedly, ten times or more. This sequence joins TRBV7-6 and TRBJ2-1, with 8 bases matching TRBD1. The CDR3 is made up of 14 amino acids. CDR1 and CDR2 (germline): SGHVS, FNYEAQ. Trimming cost V 8 bases and J 7 bases; bases outside gene matches: 10. The CDR3: CASAVGGQANEQFF. The CDR3 coding sequence is TGTGCCAGCGCCGTGGGGGGACAGGCTAATGAGCAGTTCTTC.

This clonotype was seen repeatedly, ten times or more. The chain uses TRBV7-3 and TRBJ1-2; TRBD1 might be the D (6 bases). The germline V gene encodes CDR1 SGHTA and CDR2 FQGTGA. The CDR3 is made up of 13 amino acids. The V end was cut by 2 bases, the J end by 6 bases, with 10 bases between. CDR3 nucleotides: TGTGCCAGCAGCTTATCGGGGGCGGATGGCTACACCTTC. It encodes CASSLSGADGYTF.

There are many counts of this clonotype. The rearrangement joins TRBV7-9 to TRBJ2-1; weak D call: TRBD1 (6 bases). V gave up 4 bases and J gave up 2 bases, with 15 bases separating them. CDR1 SEHNR and CDR2 FQNEAQ come from the germline V gene (reference sequence). This CDR3 is built from 16 residues. The CDR3 region has the DNA TGTGCCAGCAGCTCCAGACAGGCTGGGACCTACAATGAGCAGTTCTTC. This codes for CASSSRQAGTYNEQFF. Filled out from reference TRBV7-9 and TRBJ2-1, the complete variable domain reads DTGVSQNPRHKITKRGQNVTFRCDPISEHNRLYWYRQTLGQGPEFLTYFQNEAQLEKSRLLSDRFSAERPKGSFSTLEIQRTEQGDSAMYLCASSSRQAGTYNEQFFGPGTRLTVL.

V usage is TRBV9 and J usage is TRBJ2-5; the D gene is possibly TRBD2 (6 bases). Trimming took 4 bases from V and 5 from J, leaving 18 bases between them. From germline, CDR1 is SGDLS and CDR2 YYNGEE. The CDR3 loop spans 15 amino acids. CDR3 sequence (DNA): TGTGCCAGCAGCCCCGGACTACTCCGAGGGGAGACCCAGTACTTC. Its translation is CASSPGLLRGETQYF. Full variable domain (outside the CDR3, taken from reference TRBV9 and TRBJ2-5): DSGVTQTPKHLITATGQRVTLRCSPRSGDLSVYWYQQSLDQGLQFLIQYYNGEERAKGNILERFSAQQFPDLHSELNLSSLELGDSALYFCASSPGLLRGETQYFGPGTRLLVL.

The rearrangement uses TRBV7-9 and TRBJ1-2; tentative D call: TRBD1 (5 bases). The germline gives CDR1 SEHNR, CDR2 FQNEAQ (reference sequence). V dropped 5 bases and J dropped 8 bases, with 18 bases sitting between them. The CDR3 length is 14 residues. The CDR3, as DNA: TGTGCCAGCAGCCCAAGGGACCCGGCCTACGGCTACACCTTC. This sequence encodes CASSPRDPAYGYTF. Filled out from reference TRBV7-9 and TRBJ1-2, the complete variable domain reads DTGVSQNPRHKITKRGQNVTFRCDPISEHNRLYWYRQTLGQGPEFLTYFQNEAQLEKSRLLSDRFSAERPKGSFSTLEIQRTEQGDSAMYLCASSPRDPAYGYTFGSGTRLTVV.

This clonotype was picked up a small number of times. V usage is TRBV7-8 and J usage is TRBJ1-2; TRBD1 aligns across 7 bases. J lost 0 bases, V lost 1 base, and 2 bases had no gene match. Germline assignment: CDR1 SGHVS and CDR2 FQNEAQ. The CDR3 is 15 amino acids. The CDR3 sequence: CASSLGQGSNYGYTF. Here the CDR3 DNA reads TGTGCCAGCAGCTTAGGACAGGGCTCTAACTATGGCTACACCTTC.

V and J are TRBV19 and TRBJ1-1, with 7 nucleotides matching TRBD1. CDR1 is LNHDA and CDR2 is SQIVND in the germline V gene (reference sequence). The CDR3 spans 16 residues. J gave up 7 bases and V 3 bases, and 14 bases lay outside the gene matches. The CDR3, as DNA: TGTGCCAGTAGTATTATTTATGGGACAGCTCCAAATGAAGCTTTCTTT. Residues: CASSIIYGTAPNEAFF.

This clonotype was seen a few times. The chain links TRBV6-5 to TRBJ1-1; no reliable D call. CDR1 MNHEY and CDR2 SVGAGI come from the germline V gene. The CDR3 is 15 residues long. V shed 7 bases and J shed 1 base, with 16 bases lying between them. The CDR3 here is CASNPSSPPNTEAFF. The CDR3 DNA is TGTGCCAGCAACCCGTCCAGCCCGCCGAACACTGAAGCTTTCTTT.

This clonotype has only a few counts. The genes are TRBV6-2 or TRBV6-3 and TRBJ1-2; D perhaps matches TRBD1 (5 bases). There are 14 residues in the CDR3. Germline V lookup: CDR1 MNHEY, CDR2 SVGEGT. Trimming left V 2 bases short and J 4 bases short, with 11 bases between. Here the CDR3 reads CASSYPGRGYGYTF. CDR3 in DNA: TGTGCCAGCAGTTACCCGGGGCGGGGCTATGGCTACACCTTC.

This clonotype was found many times. The rearrangement uses TRBV10-3 and TRBJ1-1; tentative D call: TRBD1 (6 bases). CDR1 ENHRY and CDR2 SYGVKD come from the germline V gene. V was pared by 8 bases and J by 1 base, with 11 bases between. The CDR3 extends over 13 amino acids. CDR3 in DNA: TGTGCCATCGCACGACAGGAGAACACTGAAGCTTTCTTT. It is translated as CAIARQENTEAFF.

This clonotype was seen a handful of times. The V call is TRBV6-1, the J call TRBJ2-1; a weak D match, TRBD2 (7 bases). Germline CDR1 and CDR2: MNHNS and SASEGT. The CDR3 runs 14 residues. V gave up 8 bases and J gave up 2 bases, with 13 bases separating them. The CDR3 region is CASGGGPPYNEQFF. The CDR3 DNA reads TGTGCCAGCGGGGGGGGGCCTCCCTACAATGAGCAGTTCTTC.